This is a list of T cell receptor beta chains from one sample in a study of beta chain features in type 1 diabetes. Method: immunoSEQ multiplex PCR; TCRdb's copy keeps in-frame clones and lacks some. The table includes hundreds of thousands of clones, roughly 9.6% detected once. Sequencing input: naive CD4+ T cells from blood. These receptors all stem from a woman between 18 and 29 years old in good health. Both conserved end residues are part of each CDR3. A D gene is named only where the DNA matches it firmly. Clone sizes are given selectively: once, few, many, or a class where the clone is expanded.

cdr3_nt	cdr3_aa	clone_size	v_call	j_call	d_call
TGTGCCACCAGCAGAGGCGGGACTGCCGCCTACGAGCAGTACTTC	CATSRGGTAAYEQYF	.	TRBV15	TRBJ2-7	.
TGTGCCAGTAGTCCAGGACACTCAATGTCCTCCTCTGGGGCCAACGTCCTGACTTTC	CASSPGHSMSSSGANVLTF	.	TRBV19	TRBJ2-6	.
TGTGCCAGCAGTTACATCGGGGGGCGCGACACTGAAGCTTTCTTT	CASSYIGGRDTEAFF	.	TRBV6-5	TRBJ1-1	.
TGTGCCAGCAGTTTATCCGGGACTCCCCGTTCCTACGAGCAGTACTTC	CASSLSGTPRSYEQYF	few	TRBV27	TRBJ2-7	.
TGTGCCATCAGTGGGCAGGATAATCAGCCCCAGCATTTT	CAISGQDNQPQHF	few	TRBV10-3	TRBJ1-5	.
TGTGCCTGGGGTGGGGGGGTCGTGGGCGCCTACGAGCAGTACTTC	CAWGGGVVGAYEQYF	few	TRBV30	TRBJ2-7	TRBD2
TGTGCCAGCAGCCCTCGGACGGGATATGGCTACACCTTC	CASSPRTGYGYTF	few	TRBV11-3	TRBJ1-2	.
TGTGCCAGCAGCCAAGACCTTAACTATGGCTACACCTTC	CASSQDLNYGYTF	few	TRBV14	TRBJ1-2	.
TGCGCCAGCAGCCCGGGACTAGCGGGAGAGACCCAGTACTTC	CASSPGLAGETQYF	few	TRBV5-1	TRBJ2-5	TRBD2
TGTGCCAGTAGTATTCCGGGACTAGCGGGGGACACCGGGGAGCTGTTTTTT	CASSIPGLAGDTGELFF	.	TRBV19	TRBJ2-2	TRBD2
TGTGCCAGTAAGGAGAACTCCCCCACAGATACGCAGTATTTT	CASKENSPTDTQYF	.	TRBV6-4	TRBJ2-3	.
TGCGCCAGCAGCTTGGAGTGGAGCACTGAAGCTTTCTTT	CASSLEWSTEAFF	few	TRBV5-1	TRBJ1-1	.
TGCAGCGTTGGATACTTAACTAATGAAAAACTGTTTTTT	CSVGYLTNEKLFF	few	TRBV29-1	TRBJ1-4	.
TGCGCCAGCAGCCAAGAGGGAGGCACTAGCTGGAAGACCCAGTACTTC	CASSQEGGTSWKTQYF	.	TRBV4-1	TRBJ2-5	.
TGTGCCAGCAGTTACTCCGGGACAGGGTTTGAAAAACTGTTTTTT	CASSYSGTGFEKLFF	few	TRBV6-5	TRBJ1-4	TRBD1
TGTGCCAGCACAGGGGCGGACCCTAGACTTCCTAATTCACCCCTCCACTTT	CASTGADPRLPNSPLHF	.	TRBV7-3	TRBJ1-6	.
TGCGCCAGCAGCCGCGGGGGACAGGGTGGGACTGAAGCTTTCTTT	CASSRGGQGGTEAFF	.	TRBV5-1	TRBJ1-1	TRBD1
TGTGCCAGCAGCTTGGGACAGTACAATGAGCAGTTCTTC	CASSLGQYNEQFF	many	TRBV7-9	TRBJ2-1	TRBD1
TGCGCCAGCAGCTCCCGGGACAGCTATGGCTACACCTTC	CASSSRDSYGYTF	.	TRBV5-1	TRBJ1-2	TRBD1
TGTGCCTGGAGTGTAAGGGGGGGGGAGGATACGCAGTATTTT	CAWSVRGGEDTQYF	few	TRBV30	TRBJ2-3	.
TGTGCCACCAGCAGATCGTGGACAGAGGAAGCTTTCTTT	CATSRSWTEEAFF	few	TRBV15	TRBJ1-1	.
TGTGCCAGCAGCCAAGAGGGCTCAAGAGGGACCCAGTACTTC	CASSQEGSRGTQYF	.	TRBV7-2	TRBJ2-5	.
TGTGCCAGCAGCCAAGGGACAGGGGGCGCGAGACGCCAAGAGACCCAGTACTTC	CASSQGTGGARRQETQYF	.	TRBV4-2	TRBJ2-5	TRBD1
TGTGCCAGCAGTTCAGGGGGCGGGTATGGCTACACCTTC	CASSSGGGYGYTF	few	TRBV11-2	TRBJ1-2	TRBD1
TGTGCCAGCAGTATCCTGGCAGGGGGTAATTCACCCCTCCACTTT	CASSILAGGNSPLHF	.	TRBV27	TRBJ1-6	TRBD1
TGTGCCACCAGGGACAGGGGAGCCACTGAAGCTTTCTTT	CATRDRGATEAFF	.	TRBV19	TRBJ1-1	TRBD1
TGTGCCAGCACCCTGTGGATGGGCAGTTCTTCCTCCTACAATGAGCAGTTCTTC	CASTLWMGSSSSYNEQFF	many	TRBV7-9	TRBJ2-1	.
TGTGCCAGTAGTGTCCAACAGGGCATGAACACTGAAGCTTTCTTT	CASSVQQGMNTEAFF	.	TRBV19	TRBJ1-1	.
TGTGCCAGCAGTTTTAGGGGTGGTTTTCAGTACTTC	CASSFRGGFQYF	few	TRBV6-5	TRBJ2-4	.
TGCGCCAGCAGCTTTTCAGAGGCGGGCACCTACGAGCAGTACTTC	CASSFSEAGTYEQYF	few	TRBV5-1	TRBJ2-7	.
TGTGCCAGCAGCTTAGTTAGCGGGGTCACAGATACGCAGTATTTT	CASSLVSGVTDTQYF	.	TRBV7-9	TRBJ2-3	TRBD2
TGTGCCAGCTCACCAGGGGAGGGGATCGCTGAAGCTTTCTTT	CASSPGEGIAEAFF	.	TRBV18	TRBJ1-1	.
TGTGCCAGCAGCCAAGGAGCGGGGGGATCTAGCACAGATACGCAGTATTTT	CASSQGAGGSSTDTQYF	.	TRBV4-2	TRBJ2-3	TRBD2
TGTGCCAGTAGTACGCCCGGGACAGGGAATACATTATCCTACAATGAGCAGTTCTTC	CASSTPGTGNTLSYNEQFF	few	TRBV19	TRBJ2-1	TRBD1
TGTGCCTGGAGAATCTTAGCGGGACTCACAGATACGCAGTATTTT	CAWRILAGLTDTQYF	few	TRBV30	TRBJ2-3	TRBD2
TGTGCCAGCAGCTTAGGGGGTTGGGGACAGGGAGCAGATACGCAGTATTTT	CASSLGGWGQGADTQYF	few	TRBV11-2	TRBJ2-3	TRBD1
TGTGCCAGCAGCGTCAACGACAGGGGGTTCATTCAGTACTTC	CASSVNDRGFIQYF	.	TRBV9	TRBJ2-4	TRBD1